This T cell receptor (beta chain) was identified during a study of post-analysis software for immune sequencing data. General study findings and limits: A few TRBV segments appeared more often in patients than in controls, and TRBV5-6, TRBV5-1 and TRBV20-1 were among these.

The CDR3 is 14 amino acids. V was clipped by 0 bases and J by 7 bases; unmatched bases: 3. Germline values: CDR1 SGHKS, CDR2 YYEKEE (reference sequence). Comments on this clonotype: Its antigen is not identified.

cDNA libraries of TCR beta carried unique molecular identifiers. TCRdb reprocessed the PCR reads via MiXCR and lists one record per CDR3 protein. This table has hundreds of thousands of distinct CDR3 sequences, approximately 60% appearing once. The chain couples TRBV5-5 to TRBJ1-2, with 10 bases aligning to TRBD1. The sequence came from a girl aged 2 to 9 with multiple sclerosis. Material: blood. The CDR3 here is CASSLGQGAFGYTF. CDR3 DNA: TGTGCCAGCAGCTTGGGACAGGGGGCTTTTGGCTACACCTTC.